This T cell receptor beta chain is from a study of cytomegalovirus exposure and HLA in healthy donors (dated by TCRdb to 2016 to 2017). Study-wide context: According to an earlier analysis of 587 of the donors, 150 million to 200 million T cells yielded roughly 100 million unique TCR beta sequences and about 280 Gb of sequence data. Approximately 310 gigabases of sequencing data and approximately 93 million unique TCR sequences were included in an early release covering 550 to 650 HLA-typed donors. Alongside the repertoire data, information on donor age, sex, ethnicity and CMV serostatus was compiled. In a later genetic analysis, genome-wide SNP genotypes for about 60% of the 666 donors were used, and that subset was treated as a discovery cohort. All discovery cohort repertoires had been generated on a single sequencing platform. Class I and class II HLA loci were covered by the typing at four-digit resolution. Using immunosequencing, the study profiled T cell repertoires from fewer than 850 subjects and related those repertoires to cytomegalovirus serostatus. Rather than using new phenotypic data, the later analysis identified candidate immune exposures from TCR beta sequences and from how often those sequences occurred across donors. Besides the first cohort of 666 subjects, a separate validation cohort made up of 120 different subjects was used. Among about 410 genotyped donors of the cohort, an average of roughly 230,000 unique TCR beta nucleotide sequences was sequenced per donor, of which approximately 18% were non-productive. Typing coverage varied by locus: roughly 629-630 donors for A, B, C, DRB1 and DQB1; 522 for DQA1; some 610 for DPA1; 450 to 480 for DPB1. To predict cytomegalovirus infection status, the study combined high-throughput TCR immunosequencing, statistical association of individual TCRs with disease status, and machine learning. To decide whether each TCR beta V gene segment behaved as functional or pseudogenic, an earlier analysis of some 600 of the donors relied on high-throughput TCR beta sequencing. Five DR-DQ haplotypes were treated as single units for association and clustering because of strong linkage in the cohort. In a later analysis, previously published TCR beta repertoires from 500 to 750 donors were re-analyzed and high-resolution HLA genotyping was added so that TCR occurrence patterns could be studied. The study aimed to test whether signatures of past pathogen exposure could be identified by cataloging public T cell receptors. Of the roughly 390 genotyped donors, about 84% fell in the genetic ancestry cluster associated with self-reported Caucasian donors.

Results the study describes overall, beyond this receptor: A further reported finding was that TCR beta sequences accurately predicted the HLA-A and HLA-B alleles for most subjects in the first cohort. Because HLA typing was missing for some donors at each locus, association tests included only the typed subset. Compared with equally common non-associated chains, HLA-associated TCR beta chains in a later analysis were more clonally expanded and had lower generation probabilities. The authors suggested that the approach could potentially be extended to other disease states and immunological phenotypes. Only TCR beta chains were sequenced in this cohort, and the absence of alpha or paired-chain data limited detectable features. An association between a missense DCLRE1C variant and V-gene and J-gene trimming of TCR beta chains was found in a later genetic analysis and replicated in an independent cohort. The 87-base-pair reads could not distinguish some IMGT-functional V segments, including TRBV6-2 and TRBV6-3, so those segments were excluded. In the study, 164 TCR beta chains were listed as associated with cytomegalovirus. A few of the identified cytomegalovirus-associated TCR beta chains were confirmed in vitro to be specific for cytomegalovirus antigens. In both the original and validation cohorts, the classifier was reported to diagnose cytomegalovirus status with high specificity and sensitivity. When HLA alleles, especially DR and DQ, strongly co-occurred, TCR associations were difficult to assign to individual alleles. In a later analysis, most CMV-associated TCR beta chains were found to appear HLA-restricted, with HLA associations seemingly driven largely by CMV exposure. In a later genetic analysis, fewer N-insertions in productive TCRs were reported among donors in an Asian-associated ancestry cluster than the roughly 700-donor mean. A cluster of highly shared sequence variants was judged likely to be a technical artifact of the sequencing pipeline. Most TCR sequences were observed very rarely across donors, whereas some public TCRs were present in many individuals. Linkage disequilibrium might explain the correlated functional status among segregating V segments, but an unknown experimental factor could not be excluded. In an earlier analysis of 587 of the donors, most TCR beta V segments appeared in productive rearrangements about 90% or about 30% of the time, broadly matching IMGT annotations. Because counts were too low, around 17 rarely observed V segments, including chromosome 9 orphons, were left out of the earlier analysis of about 620 of the donors. A later analysis found that TCR association rates varied across HLA loci, with DRB1 alleles showing the most associated TCRs and HLA-C alleles the fewest. Sequencing depth was assumed to be roughly uniform across donors in the presence/absence analyses, though that assumption may not hold. Several of the top co-occurrence clusters appeared to be linked to parvovirus B19, influenza, CMV and Epstein-Barr virus, according to a later analysis. At a false discovery rate of 0.05, a later analysis linked roughly 17,000 TCR beta sequences to specific HLA alleles. Immune exposure information for the cohort was limited to CMV serostatus.

The cohort comprised 670 or so healthy bone marrow donors. All cohort members were sampled while nominally healthy, although unrecorded immune exposures were likely present. The donor was CMV seronegative and was included in the group of about 350 seronegative cohort members. Every donor gave a peripheral blood sample, and the peripheral blood mononuclear cells from that sample were used for TCR beta sequencing. Genomic DNA was extracted from the blood cell samples with the Qiagen DNeasy Blood Extraction Kit. The germline V gene yields SGHTA for CDR1 and FQGNSA for CDR2. Relative to germline, V is 2 bases shorter and J is 4 bases shorter, with 11 bases between their ends. The CDR3 goes from the cysteine to the phenylalanine over 14 residues. Just CDR3 DNA is preserved here, 42 bases in frame from base 1. Only one count was recorded for this clone. The antigen it binds to is not known. Base qualities are not provided; no much larger clone lies one nucleotide away.

Library prep was done by the immunoSEQ multiplex PCR assay. A mixture of 60 forward primers for TCR Vbeta segments and 13 reverse primers for TCR Jbeta segments was used in the multiplex PCR. Amplification of the CDR3 region of rearranged TCR beta genes was performed with a multiplex PCR assay on genomic DNA. The amplified TCR beta libraries were sequenced on the Illumina HiSeq System as 87-base-pair reads. The authors' pipeline ran thus. Across the 670 or so repertoires, a later analysis counted 80 million or so unique TCR beta chains, around 10 million of which were shared by at least two donors. Raw reads were error-corrected and collapsed into unique sequences by a nearest-neighbor algorithm in which closely related sequences were merged to remove PCR and sequencing errors. V, D and J gene segments were assigned by aligning CDR3 sequences to IMGT reference sequences. For a sequence to be retained, a match of at least six nucleotides to both a V gene segment and a J gene segment was required. Rearrangements were called productive when the CDR3 lacked stop codons and stayed in frame with V and J; all others were non-productive. CDR3 was defined according to IMGT convention as the region running from the second conserved V-encoded cysteine to the conserved J-encoded phenylalanine. Sequences without an unambiguous match to a single V gene segment were excluded from the earlier analysis of 587 of the donors. In an earlier analysis of some 590 of the donors, a V segment was called functional when productive rearrangements were above 56.7%, and segregating when the standard deviation between donors exceeded 5%. A statistical classification framework was built for diagnosing cytomegalovirus status from the catalog of TCR beta chain sequences. V and J gene assignment, in a later analysis, came from comparing TCR nucleotide sequences with IMGT/GENE-DB human TR gene sequences. The TCRdist pipeline was used in a later analysis to assign CDR3 sequences and most-parsimonious VDJ recombination scenarios. In a later analysis, every TCR beta chain was defined by the combination of its CDR3 amino acid sequence and its V-gene family, and reads without a unique V-gene family were dropped. In a later analysis, nearly 600 highly shared, low-generation-probability nucleotide sequences were removed to address suspected cross-contamination and a sequencing artifact. In a later analysis, a clonal expansion index for each public chain was calculated from normalized within-repertoire ranks of inferred template counts. In a later analysis, generation probabilities were computed with a VDJ recombination model fitted to out-of-frame rearrangements, and the resulting probabilities were checked against IGoR. Hypergeometric tests were used in a later analysis to score TCR-TCR, TCR-HLA and TCR-CMV co-occurrence, with a repertoire-size bias correction applied to the TCR pairs. To estimate false discovery rates, a later analysis permuted the HLA or CMV assignments 20 times. A later analysis grouped co-occurring TCRs with DBSCAN, adding TCRdist sequence similarity when clustering within HLA-allele-positive subsets. For co-occurrence clustering, repertoires with fewer than 30,000 or more than 120,000 public chains were excluded, along with roughly 5 repertoires with anomalous nucleotide sharing. Drawn from immuneACCESS, this table holds only the in-frame rearrangements with V and J called that TCRdb kept. Clones are partly lost; checked studies trace under half to an unresolved V gene and leave the rest unexplained. The V and J calls and the clone size are those of that table, but D and trimming were determined from the DNA. This sample holds under 150,000 clones; 70% to 80% were observed only once. Over 3% of the sample rests with the top ten.

The clonotype comes from a female donor in good health and CMV-seronegative. The V and J segments used are TRBV7-2 and TRBJ1-2; TRBD1 is possibly the D segment (5 matching bases). Sample: PBMCs. The CDR3 is CASSLSGVSYGYTF. The DNA is TGTGCCAGCAGCTTATCGGGGGTTAGCTATGGCTACACCTTC.